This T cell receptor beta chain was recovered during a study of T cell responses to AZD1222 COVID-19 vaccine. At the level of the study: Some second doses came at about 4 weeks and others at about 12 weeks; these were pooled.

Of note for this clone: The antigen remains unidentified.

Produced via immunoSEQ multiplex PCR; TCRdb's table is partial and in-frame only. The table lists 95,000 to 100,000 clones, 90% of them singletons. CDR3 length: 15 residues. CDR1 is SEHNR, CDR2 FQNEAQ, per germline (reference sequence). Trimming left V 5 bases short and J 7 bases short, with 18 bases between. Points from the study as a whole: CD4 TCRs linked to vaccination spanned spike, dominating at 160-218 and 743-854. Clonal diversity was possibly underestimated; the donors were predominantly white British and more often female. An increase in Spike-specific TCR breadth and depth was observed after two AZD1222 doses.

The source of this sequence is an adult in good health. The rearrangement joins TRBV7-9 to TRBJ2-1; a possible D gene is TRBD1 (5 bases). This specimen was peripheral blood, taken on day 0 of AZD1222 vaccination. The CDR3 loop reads CASSPNPTDKNEQFF. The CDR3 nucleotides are TGTGCCAGCAGCCCCAACCCGACAGATAAGAATGAGCAGTTCTTC.